These 15 T cell receptor beta chains were all obtained from the same sample, sequenced in a study of human T cells and chemical hapten exposure. Unique molecular identifiers were linked by the library to individual cDNA molecules. MiXCR was run by TCRdb on the reads, yielding one entry per CDR3 protein. This sample yields 120,000 or so distinct CDR3 sequences, of which about 7.7% are seen a single time; roughly 1.5% belongs to the top ten. Extraction yielded total RNA from whole blood (unfractionated). Sequencing was done on a sample of whole blood. Every receptor here comes from a human donor in good health. Some clones in this sample may be carry-over from other donors' samples.

V is TRBV7-9 and J is TRBJ2-1; 7 bases match TRBD2. The V gene end was trimmed by 2 bases and the J gene end by 4 bases; junction bases not matched to a gene: 11. The CDR3 contains 17 residues. Germline CDR1 reads SEHNR; CDR2 reads FQNEAQ (reference sequence). The CDR3 nucleotides are TGTGCCAGCAGCTTAAGAACTAGCGCTAGGCATTACAATGAGCAGTTCTTC. Residues: CASSLRTSARHYNEQFF.

This clonotype showed up many times. The CDR3 loop is CASSQPLAQETQYF. The CDR3 bases are TGTGCCAGCAGCCAACCGTTGGCTCAAGAGACCCAGTACTTC. The V call is TRBV3-1, the J call TRBJ2-5; D gene unclear. Looked up from germline, CDR1 is LGHDT and CDR2 is YNNKEL (reference sequence). V lost 2 bases and J lost 2, with 9 bases in between. There are 14 residues in the CDR3.

This clonotype has ten or more counts. The gene calls are TRBV2 and TRBJ1-5, with 7 nucleotides matching TRBD1. The CDR3 runs to 14 residues. Trimming cost V 7 bases and J 3 bases; bases outside gene matches: 6. Germline CDR1 SNHLY, CDR2 FYNNEI. CDR3 in DNA: TGTGCCAGCACCGGGACAGAGTACAATCAGCCCCAGCATTTT. Its protein is CASTGTEYNQPQHF.

This clonotype was found many times. V gene TRBV2 combines with J gene TRBJ2-1; D may be TRBD1 (5 bases). CDR1 is SNHLY and CDR2 is FYNNEI in the germline V gene. The ends were cut back, 4 bases at V and 12 bases at J, with 16 bases in the middle. The CDR3 extends over 13 amino acids. The CDR3 loop is CASSGAGPAAQFF. CDR3 DNA sequence: TGTGCCAGCAGTGGGGCAGGGCCGGCGGCGCAGTTCTTC.

There are a few counts of this clonotype. This chain connects TRBV18 to TRBJ1-3; 8 bases fit TRBD1. V trimming: 6 bases; J trimming: 0 bases; junction bases outside the gene matches: 7. The germline V gene encodes CDR1 KGHSH and CDR2 LQKENI. This CDR3 region has 16 residues. In nucleotides, the CDR3 is TGTGCCAGCTCGCAACAACAGGGGGACTCTGGAAACACCATATATTTT. Its translation: CASSQQQGDSGNTIYF.

For the CDR3, the DNA is TGTGCCAGCAGCCCTCGACTAGCGGGACTTATGAGGAGCTCCTACAATGAGCAGTTCTTC. Protein sequence: CASSPRLAGLMRSSYNEQFF. V and J are TRBV2 and TRBJ2-1; 11 bases map to TRBD2. CDR3 length: 20 amino acids. Trimming at V came to 6 bases and at J to 0 bases, leaving 16 bases not matched to a gene. The germline gives CDR1 SNHLY, CDR2 FYNNEI.

The rearrangement joins TRBV5-1 to TRBJ2-7; 11 bases match TRBD2. The CDR3 extends over 15 amino acids. V dropped 7 bases and J dropped 4; count of bases not matched to a gene: 10. Germline-derived CDR1 and CDR2 are SGHRS and YFSETQ. In DNA, the CDR3 is TGCGCCAGCTCCCGACTAGCGGGGATCGGGTACGAGCAGTACTTC. Translated: CASSRLAGIGYEQYF.

The table lists this clonotype with many counts. The CDR3 sequence is CASSSRGFSNSPLHF. For the CDR3, the DNA is TGTGCCAGCAGCTCCAGGGGGTTCAGTAATTCACCCCTCCACTTT. This chain uses TRBV5-6 with TRBJ1-6, with 7 bases that match TRBD1. The CDR3 sequence is 15 residues long. The germline V gene encodes CDR1 SGHDT and CDR2 YYEEEE. V was clipped by 3 bases and J by 6 bases; unmatched bases: 6.

This clonotype has only a few counts. J is TRBJ2-1 and V is TRBV20-1; 8 bases are a match to TRBD2. The CDR3 extends over 14 amino acids. V trimming: 6 bases; J trimming: 7 bases; junction bases outside the gene matches: 11. The germline gives CDR1 DFQATT, CDR2 SNEGSKA (reference sequence). The CDR3 DNA sequence: TGCAGTGCCCCCAGCGGGACTAGTAATAATGAGCAGTTCTTC. It translates to CSAPSGTSNNEQFF.

The chain couples TRBV12-3 or TRBV12-4 to TRBJ2-2; D unclear. The CDR3 totals 11 residues. V shed 5 bases and J shed 8 bases, with 6 bases lying between them. DNA of the CDR3: TGTGCCAGCAGTGTGGCAGGGGAGCTGTTTTTT. Translation gives CASSVAGELFF.

The gene calls are TRBV20-1 and TRBJ2-3; D possibly corresponds to TRBD1 (6 bases). CDR1 DFQATT and CDR2 SNEGSKA come from the germline V gene (reference sequence). The CDR3 runs 12 residues. V was pared by 5 bases and J by 4 bases, with 10 bases between. The CDR3 sequence is CSAHSGADTQYF. As DNA, the CDR3 is TGCAGTGCTCACTCAGGGGCAGATACGCAGTATTTT.

The rearrangement uses TRBV7-2 and TRBJ2-5; D is possibly TRBD1 (5 bases). This CDR3 has 17 amino acids. V was shortened by 4 bases and J by 1 base, with 19 bases between the two germline ends. CDR1 is SGHTA and CDR2 is FQGNSA in the germline V gene. In DNA, the CDR3 is TGTGCCAGCAGCTCCGATCTAGGGGAATGGGGCCAAGAGACCCAGTACTTC. Translation: CASSSDLGEWGQETQYF.

The chain uses TRBV15 and TRBJ1-2; 10 bases map to TRBD1. CDR1 LNHNV and CDR2 YYDKDF come from the germline V gene (reference sequence). Trimming cost V 2 bases and J 6 bases; bases outside gene matches: 3. CDR3 length equals 14 residues. The CDR3 region has the DNA TGTGCCACCAGCAGAAAAGGGACAGGGGATGGCTACACCTTC. This encodes CATSRKGTGDGYTF.

The rearrangement uses TRBV20-1 and TRBJ1-5, with D possibly TRBD1 on 5 matching bases. The CDR3 spans 16 residues. Germline values: CDR1 DFQATT, CDR2 SNEGSKA (reference sequence). V was cut by 6 bases and J by 14 bases, with 32 bases left in between. This CDR3 reads CSASRALIVTGGKEHF. CDR3 coding DNA: TGCAGTGCCTCGAGAGCATTGATAGTAACGGGGGGGAAGGAGCATTTT.

In this sample, this clonotype turned up a few times. The chain carries TRBV4-1 and TRBJ1-5, with 7 bases identical to TRBD1. This CDR3 has 16 amino acids. Trimming at V came to 0 bases and at J to 3 bases, leaving 5 bases not matched to a gene. Germline V gives CDR1 MGHRA, CDR2 YSYEKL. This CDR3 is CASSQENRGVNQPQHF. CDR3 bases: TGCGCCAGCAGCCAAGAAAACAGGGGAGTCAATCAGCCCCAGCATTTT.